Here is one TCR beta chain with its context. Its specificity is not known. RNA extraction and reverse transcription yielded cDNA as sequencing template. Clones were sequenced by immunoSEQ multiplex PCR, and TCRdb holds only the in-frame ones, with some missing. The sample lists about 100,000 clones, roughly 55% seen once, with 20% to 25% in the top ten. This sample was taken from a study of CD8+ T cells in alopecia areata. The CDR3 contains 16 residues. The ends lost 8 bases at V and 3 bases at J; junction bases unmatched: 8. Germline-derived CDR1 and CDR2 are SEHNR and FQNEAQ (reference sequence). The study's findings and limits: Relative to normal scalp, lesional scalp, especially alopecia totalis/universalis, showed higher clonality. When scalp samples are sequenced, resident alphabeta T cells of normal skin are also captured.

As part of sample collection, lesional scalp punch biopsies and peripheral blood were taken from alopecia areata patients. Sorted populations comprised CD4+ and CD8+ T cells obtained from PBMCs. This TCR came from a human donor with alopecia areata. The source material was NKG2D-low CD8+ T cells sorted from blood. The chain has TRBV7-9 and TRBJ2-7; 15 bases are shared with TRBD2. As DNA, the CDR3 is TGTGCCAGCGCACCGGGACTAGCGGGAGGATACTACGAGCAGTACTTC. Translating it yields CASAPGLAGGYYEQYF. Variable domain in full (rest from reference TRBV7-9 and TRBJ2-7): DTGVSQNPRHKITKRGQNVTFRCDPISEHNRLYWYRQTLGQGPEFLTYFQNEAQLEKSRLLSDRFSAERPKGSFSTLEIQRTEQGDSAMYLCASAPGLAGGYYEQYFGPGTRLTVT.